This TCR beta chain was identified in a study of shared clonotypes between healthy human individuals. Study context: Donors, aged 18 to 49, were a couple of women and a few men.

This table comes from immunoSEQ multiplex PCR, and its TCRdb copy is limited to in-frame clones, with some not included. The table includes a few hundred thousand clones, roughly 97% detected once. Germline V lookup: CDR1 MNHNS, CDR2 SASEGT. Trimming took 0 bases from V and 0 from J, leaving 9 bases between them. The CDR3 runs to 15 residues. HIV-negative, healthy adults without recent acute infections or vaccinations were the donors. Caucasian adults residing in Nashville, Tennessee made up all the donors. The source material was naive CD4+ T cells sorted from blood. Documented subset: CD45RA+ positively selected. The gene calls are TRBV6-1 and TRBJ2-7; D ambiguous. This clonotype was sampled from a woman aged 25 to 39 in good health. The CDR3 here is CASSEAYMSSYEQYF. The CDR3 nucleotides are TGTGCCAGCAGTGAAGCCTACATGAGCTCCTACGAGCAGTACTTC.